This TCR beta chain was documented in a study of CD8 T cells in ankylosing spondylitis. Each CDR3 protein gets one entry after TCRdb re-called the 5' RACE reads with MiXCR. The sample includes 450,000 or so distinct CDR3 sequences, roughly 26% of them seen just once. General study results and limits: Reportedly, matched ankylosing spondylitis synovial fluid was significantly enriched for disease-linked clones. Disease-linked clones bore a CD8+ phenotype and were relatively rare in peripheral blood. Seemingly characteristic of ankylosing spondylitis blood was a TCR beta motif consisting of several highly homologous variants.

Regarding this clonotype: What it binds is unknown.

The CDR3 has 14 amino acids. The V gene's germline CDR1 is DFQATT and CDR2 SNEGSKA (reference sequence). The ends lost 1 base at V and 7 bases at J; junction bases unmatched: 4. The specimen was blood, either unsorted or a sorted T cell fraction (not recorded which). This clonotype was sampled from a male donor with ankylosing spondylitis. The chain couples TRBV20-1 to TRBJ1-6; the match to TRBD1 covers 7 bases. The CDR3 is CSARVTGDNSPLHF. Written as DNA, the CDR3 is TGCAGTGCTAGAGTTACAGGGGACAATTCACCCCTCCACTTT.